Listed below are T cell receptor beta chains from one sample, sequenced in a study of T cell changes during pregnancy in multiple sclerosis. Sequencing used immunoSEQ multiplex PCR; TCRdb keeps in-frame clones, though not all of them. The sample consists of roughly 80,000 clones, 85% to 95% of them appearing once. Sample: peripheral blood, taken in the second trimester of pregnancy. The receptors here all came from a female donor with multiple sclerosis, enrolled in a pregnancy study. The CDR3 runs from the conserved cysteine through the conserved F or W. A D gene is named only where the DNA matches it firmly. Expanded clones are given a class, and other clones once, few, many or no size at all.

cdr3_nt: TGTGCCAGCAGCGACTTAACTACCTACAATGAGCAGTTCTTC
cdr3_aa: CASSDLTTYNEQFF
j_call: TRBJ2-1
clone_size: NA
d_call: NA
v_call: TRBV9

cdr3_nt: TGTGCCAGTAGTATGGAGAGCGGCTCGAACACTGAAGCTTTCTTT
cdr3_aa: CASSMESGSNTEAFF
j_call: TRBJ1-1
clone_size: NA
d_call: NA
v_call: TRBV19

cdr3_nt: TGTGCCAGTTCGGACAGGGACCAAGAGACCCAGTACTTC
cdr3_aa: CASSDRDQETQYF
j_call: TRBJ2-5
clone_size: NA
d_call: TRBD1
v_call: TRBV19

cdr3_nt: TGTGCCAGCAGCTTATCGGTCACTGAAGCTTTCTTT
cdr3_aa: CASSLSVTEAFF
j_call: TRBJ1-1
clone_size: once
d_call: NA
v_call: TRBV11-2

cdr3_nt: TGTGCCAGCAGCTCAGTAGCCTCAGGGAAAGGGCCCTATGGCTACACCTTC
cdr3_aa: CASSSVASGKGPYGYTF
j_call: TRBJ1-2
clone_size: NA
d_call: NA
v_call: TRBV13

cdr3_nt: TGTGCCAGCAGCCAAGAGGGAAAGGGGCCCTCGGATTTT
cdr3_aa: CASSQEGKGPSDF
j_call: TRBJ1-5
clone_size: NA
d_call: NA
v_call: TRBV4-2

cdr3_nt: TGTGCCAGTAGTATTACAGGGGGAAGCTATGGCTACACCTTC
cdr3_aa: CASSITGGSYGYTF
j_call: TRBJ1-2
clone_size: NA
d_call: TRBD1
v_call: TRBV19

cdr3_nt: TGTGCCAGCAGCGTACGTTCGGTGGGGGGGGATACGCAGTATTTT
cdr3_aa: CASSVRSVGGDTQYF
j_call: TRBJ2-3
clone_size: NA
d_call: TRBD2
v_call: TRBV9

cdr3_nt: TGTGCCAGCAGCATATTCGGACAGGGGATTTCACCCCTCCACTTT
cdr3_aa: CASSIFGQGISPLHF
j_call: TRBJ1-6
clone_size: NA
d_call: TRBD1
v_call: TRBV7-9

cdr3_nt: TGTGCCTGTCAGGGATTCAATCAGCCCCAGCATTTT
cdr3_aa: CACQGFNQPQHF
j_call: TRBJ1-5
clone_size: NA
d_call: NA
v_call: TRBV30

cdr3_nt: TGTGCCAGTAGTATAGATGGGAGGGAGACCCAGTACTTC
cdr3_aa: CASSIDGRETQYF
j_call: TRBJ2-5
clone_size: once
d_call: NA
v_call: TRBV19

cdr3_nt: TGCGCCAGCAGCCCGAGCCCAGTAAACTTGCGGGAAGGCACAGATACGCAGTATTTT
cdr3_aa: CASSPSPVNLREGTDTQYF
j_call: TRBJ2-3
clone_size: NA
d_call: NA
v_call: TRBV5-1

cdr3_nt: TGTGCCAGCAGTATTAGCGGGATGGGCACCGGGGAGCTGTTTTTT
cdr3_aa: CASSISGMGTGELFF
j_call: TRBJ2-2
clone_size: NA
d_call: TRBD2
v_call: TRBV7-3

cdr3_nt: TGTGCCAGCAGTGAAGGGCGGGACAGGGATCTCAATGAGCAGTTCTTC
cdr3_aa: CASSEGRDRDLNEQFF
j_call: TRBJ2-1
clone_size: NA
d_call: TRBD1
v_call: TRBV6-4

cdr3_nt: TGTGCCAGCAGTGCAGACAGGGTGCGGACTGAAGCTTTCTTT
cdr3_aa: CASSADRVRTEAFF
j_call: TRBJ1-1
clone_size: NA
d_call: TRBD1
v_call: TRBV6-1

cdr3_nt: TGTGCCAGCAGCCCTAGAGTTTCTCGGGGGAATCAGCCCCAGCATTTT
cdr3_aa: CASSPRVSRGNQPQHF
j_call: TRBJ1-5
clone_size: NA
d_call: NA
v_call: TRBV11-2

cdr3_nt: TGCAGTGCGGGAGGAGATACGCAGTATTTT
cdr3_aa: CSAGGDTQYF
j_call: TRBJ2-3
clone_size: NA
d_call: NA
v_call: TRBV20-1

cdr3_nt: TGTGCCAGCAGCCGGGGTAACCAAGAGACCCAGTACTTC
cdr3_aa: CASSRGNQETQYF
j_call: TRBJ2-5
clone_size: NA
d_call: NA
v_call: TRBV13

cdr3_nt: TGTGCCTGGAGGGCAGGCCTGAATCAGCCCCAGCATTTT
cdr3_aa: CAWRAGLNQPQHF
j_call: TRBJ1-5
clone_size: NA
d_call: NA
v_call: TRBV30

cdr3_nt: TGCGCCAGCAGCTCAGACGATCTAGCGGGAGCGCCCTACGAGCAGTACTTC
cdr3_aa: CASSSDDLAGAPYEQYF
j_call: TRBJ2-7
clone_size: NA
d_call: TRBD2
v_call: TRBV5-1

cdr3_nt: TGTGCCACCAGCAGAGAAGAAGCTACCGAAGCTTTCTTT
cdr3_aa: CATSREEATEAFF
j_call: TRBJ1-1
clone_size: NA
d_call: NA
v_call: TRBV15

cdr3_nt: TGTGCCAGTAGTATAGCGACAGGGAAATCTGAAGCTTTCTTT
cdr3_aa: CASSIATGKSEAFF
j_call: TRBJ1-1
clone_size: NA
d_call: TRBD1
v_call: TRBV19

cdr3_nt: TGTGCCAGCAGTGAGACAGGGCTAGGGCAGCCCCAGCATTTT
cdr3_aa: CASSETGLGQPQHF
j_call: TRBJ1-5
clone_size: NA
d_call: TRBD1
v_call: TRBV25-1

cdr3_nt: TGCAGCGTTGAAGATCGCCCGGATCAGCCCCAGCATTTT
cdr3_aa: CSVEDRPDQPQHF
j_call: TRBJ1-5
clone_size: NA
d_call: NA
v_call: TRBV29-1

cdr3_nt: TGTGCCAGCAGTTACTTCCACAGAGGGGAGCAGTACTTC
cdr3_aa: CASSYFHRGEQYF
j_call: TRBJ2-7
clone_size: NA
d_call: NA
v_call: TRBV6-5

cdr3_nt: TGTGCCAGCTCGCGTCCCGCGAACACCGGGGAGCTGTTTTTT
cdr3_aa: CASSRPANTGELFF
j_call: TRBJ2-2
clone_size: once
d_call: NA
v_call: TRBV7-9

cdr3_nt: TGTGCCTGGAGTGTGGAGGATTTCACTGAAGCTTTCTTT
cdr3_aa: CAWSVEDFTEAFF
j_call: TRBJ1-1
clone_size: NA
d_call: NA
v_call: TRBV30

cdr3_nt: TGTGCCAGCAGCCCCGGGGGGTTAGAAATTCAAAACTATGGCTACACCTTC
cdr3_aa: CASSPGGLEIQNYGYTF
j_call: TRBJ1-2
clone_size: NA
d_call: NA
v_call: TRBV7-9

cdr3_nt: TGCGCCAGCAGCTTGGTTCAAAATAATTCACCCCTCCACTTT
cdr3_aa: CASSLVQNNSPLHF
j_call: TRBJ1-6
clone_size: NA
d_call: NA
v_call: TRBV5-1

cdr3_nt: TGCGCCAGCAGCTGGGACTCCCAAGAGACCCAGTACTTC
cdr3_aa: CASSWDSQETQYF
j_call: TRBJ2-5
clone_size: once
d_call: NA
v_call: TRBV5-1

cdr3_nt: TGTGCCATCAGTGTCCCCTCGACTAGCGGGAGTTACACAGATACGCAGTATTTT
cdr3_aa: CAISVPSTSGSYTDTQYF
j_call: TRBJ2-3
clone_size: once
d_call: TRBD2
v_call: TRBV10-3

cdr3_nt: TGTGCCAGCCCTCCCTCTCTTGCGGGGGGGCGAGGTGAGCAGTTCTTC
cdr3_aa: CASPPSLAGGRGEQFF
j_call: TRBJ2-1
clone_size: once
d_call: TRBD2
v_call: TRBV18